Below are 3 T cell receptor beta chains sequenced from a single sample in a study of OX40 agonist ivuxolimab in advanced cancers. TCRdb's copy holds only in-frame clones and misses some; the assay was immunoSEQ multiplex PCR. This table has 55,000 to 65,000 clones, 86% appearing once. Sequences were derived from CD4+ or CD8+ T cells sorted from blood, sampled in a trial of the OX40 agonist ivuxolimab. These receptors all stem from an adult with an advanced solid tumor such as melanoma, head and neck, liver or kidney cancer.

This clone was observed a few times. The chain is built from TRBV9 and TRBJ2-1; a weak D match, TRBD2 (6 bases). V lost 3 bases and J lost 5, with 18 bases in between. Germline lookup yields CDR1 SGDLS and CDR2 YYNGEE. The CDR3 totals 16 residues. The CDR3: CASSAATSYSHNEQFF. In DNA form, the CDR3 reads TGTGCCAGCAGCGCCGCAACTAGCTATTCCCACAATGAGCAGTTCTTC. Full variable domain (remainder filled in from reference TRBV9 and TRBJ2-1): DSGVTQTPKHLITATGQRVTLRCSPRSGDLSVYWYQQSLDQGLQFLIQYYNGEERAKGNILERFSAQQFPDLHSELNLSSLELGDSALYFCASSAATSYSHNEQFFGPGTRLTVL.

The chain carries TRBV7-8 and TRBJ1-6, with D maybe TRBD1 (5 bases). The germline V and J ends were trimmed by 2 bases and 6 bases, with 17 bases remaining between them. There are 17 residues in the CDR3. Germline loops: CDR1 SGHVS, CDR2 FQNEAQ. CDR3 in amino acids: CASSLLSGGSGNSPLHF. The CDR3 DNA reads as TGTGCCAGCAGCTTACTTTCTGGGGGAAGCGGTAATTCACCCCTCCACTTT.

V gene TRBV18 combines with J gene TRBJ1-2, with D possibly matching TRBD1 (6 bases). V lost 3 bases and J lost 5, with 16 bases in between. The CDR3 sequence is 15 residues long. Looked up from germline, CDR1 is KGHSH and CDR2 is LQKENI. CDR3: CASSPLRDTSYGYTF. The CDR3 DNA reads TGTGCCAGCTCACCGCTTAGGGACACGAGTTATGGCTACACCTTC.